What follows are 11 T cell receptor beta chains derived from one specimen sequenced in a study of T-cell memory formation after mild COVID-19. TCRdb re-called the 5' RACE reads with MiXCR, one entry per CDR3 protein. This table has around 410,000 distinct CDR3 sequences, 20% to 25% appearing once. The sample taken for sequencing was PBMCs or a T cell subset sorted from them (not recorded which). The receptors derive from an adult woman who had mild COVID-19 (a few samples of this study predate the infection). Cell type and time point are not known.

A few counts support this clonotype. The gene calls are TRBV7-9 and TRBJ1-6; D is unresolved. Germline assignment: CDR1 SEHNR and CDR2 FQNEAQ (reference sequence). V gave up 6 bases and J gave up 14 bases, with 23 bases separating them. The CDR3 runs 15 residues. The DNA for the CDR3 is TGTGCCAGCAGTAAAGCGGGGTCGAGATTGGAGACCCTCCACTTT. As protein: CASSKAGSRLETLHF.

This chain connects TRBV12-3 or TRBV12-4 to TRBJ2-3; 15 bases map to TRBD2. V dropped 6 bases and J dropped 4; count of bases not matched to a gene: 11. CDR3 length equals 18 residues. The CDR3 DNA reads TGTGCCAGCAGGCGAGGGACTAGCGGGAGGAGGAGGGCAGATACGCAGTATTTT. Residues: CASRRGTSGRRRADTQYF.

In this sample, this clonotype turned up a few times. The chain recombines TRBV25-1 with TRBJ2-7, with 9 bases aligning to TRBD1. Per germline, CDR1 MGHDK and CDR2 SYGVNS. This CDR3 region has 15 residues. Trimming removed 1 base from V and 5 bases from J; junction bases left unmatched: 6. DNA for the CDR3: TGTGCCAGCAGTGAATCGGGGACAGGGCTCCACGAGCAGTACTTC. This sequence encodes CASSESGTGLHEQYF.

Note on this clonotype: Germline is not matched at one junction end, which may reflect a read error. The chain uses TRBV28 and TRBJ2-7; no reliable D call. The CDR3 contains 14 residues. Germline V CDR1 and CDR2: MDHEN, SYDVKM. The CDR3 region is CASSRGSESYGQYF. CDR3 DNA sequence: TGTGCCAGCAGTCGTGGGTCGGAGTCCTACGGGCAGTACTTC.

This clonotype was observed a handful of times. In DNA form, the CDR3 reads TGCGCCAGCAGCAGTCAGGGGGACAGGGGCCTATCGGGTTCCTACGAGCAGTACTTC. Translated: CASSSQGDRGLSGSYEQYF. The rearrangement uses TRBV5-1 and TRBJ2-7, with TRBD1 matching 10 bases. V was clipped by 4 bases and J by 1 base; unmatched bases: 17. Germline V gives CDR1 SGHRS, CDR2 YFSETQ. CDR3 length: 19 residues.

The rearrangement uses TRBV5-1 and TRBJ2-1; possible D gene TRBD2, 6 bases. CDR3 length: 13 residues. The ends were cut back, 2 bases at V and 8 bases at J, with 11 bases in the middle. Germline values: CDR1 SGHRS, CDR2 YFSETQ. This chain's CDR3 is CASSFGLSDEQFF. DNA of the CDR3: TGCGCCAGCAGCTTCGGACTAAGCGATGAGCAGTTCTTC.

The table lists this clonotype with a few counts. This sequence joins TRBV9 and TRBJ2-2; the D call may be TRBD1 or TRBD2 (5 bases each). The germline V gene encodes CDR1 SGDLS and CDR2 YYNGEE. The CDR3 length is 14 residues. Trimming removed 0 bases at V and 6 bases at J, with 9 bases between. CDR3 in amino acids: CASSVGGTPGELFF. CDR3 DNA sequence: TGTGCCAGCAGCGTAGGAGGGACCCCCGGGGAGCTGTTTTTT.

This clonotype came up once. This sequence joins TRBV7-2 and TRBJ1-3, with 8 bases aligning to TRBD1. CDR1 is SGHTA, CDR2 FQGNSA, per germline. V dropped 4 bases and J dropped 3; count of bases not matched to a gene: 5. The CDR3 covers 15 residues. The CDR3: CASSYRGYYGNTIYF. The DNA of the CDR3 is TGTGCCAGCAGCTACAGGGGGTATTATGGAAACACCATATATTTT.

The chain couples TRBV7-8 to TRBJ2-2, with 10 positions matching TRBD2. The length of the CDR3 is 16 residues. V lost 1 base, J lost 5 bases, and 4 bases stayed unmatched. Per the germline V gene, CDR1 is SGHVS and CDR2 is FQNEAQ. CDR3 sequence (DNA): TGTGCCAGCAGCTTAGTGGGACTAGCGTTGACCGGGGAGCTGTTTTTT. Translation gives CASSLVGLALTGELFF.

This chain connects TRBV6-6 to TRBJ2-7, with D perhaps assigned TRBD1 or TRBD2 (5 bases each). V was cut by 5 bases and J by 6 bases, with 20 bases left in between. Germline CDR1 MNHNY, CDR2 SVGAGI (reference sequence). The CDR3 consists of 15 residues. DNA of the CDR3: TGTGCCAGCAGTCACAACCGGGGACGGTCCCCCGAGCAGTACTTC. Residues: CASSHNRGRSPEQYF.

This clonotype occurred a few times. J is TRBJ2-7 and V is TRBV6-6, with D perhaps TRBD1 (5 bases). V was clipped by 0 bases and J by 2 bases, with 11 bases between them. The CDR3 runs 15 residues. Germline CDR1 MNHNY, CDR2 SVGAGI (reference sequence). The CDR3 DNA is TGTGCCAGCAGTTACTCGCCAGAAGGGGCCTACGAGCAGTACTTC. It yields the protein CASSYSPEGAYEQYF.